This T cell receptor (beta chain) was sequenced for a study of cytomegalovirus exposure and HLA in healthy donors. The study, taken as a whole, reports: Usually a TCR sequence was rare, but some public TCRs were found in many donors. Researchers reported that a few CMV-associated chains were confirmed in vitro as CMV antigen-specific.

Germline V CDR1 and CDR2: MGHDK, SYGVNS. V lost 1 base to trimming and J lost 3 bases; unmatched junction nucleotides: 6. The CDR3 contains 16 residues. Separate from the roughly 700-subject first cohort was the approximately 120-subject validation cohort, to which the donors belonged. Concerning this clone: Its antigen is unknown.

Repertoires were generated with immunoSEQ multiplex PCR, while TCRdb's copy carries only in-frame clones and drops some. The repertoire includes roughly 150,000 clones, more than 75% of them detected once, and approximately 3.1% sits in the top ten. This chain joins TRBV25-1 and TRBJ1-5; the match to TRBD1 covers 7 bases. The TCR originated in a man aged 18 to 29 in good health and CMV-seronegative. Sequencing was performed on PBMCs. DNA of the CDR3: TGTGCCAGCAGTGAATCTGGCAGGGGGTCCAATCAGCCCCAGCATTTT. It codes for CASSESGRGSNQPQHF.